The rows below give T cell receptor beta chains drawn from one sample of a study of T cell responses to AZD1222 COVID-19 vaccine. Data came from immunoSEQ multiplex PCR; TCRdb stores just in-frame clones and leaves some out. The data contain 150,000 to 200,000 clones, 92% of them seen just once; the ten biggest clones take up around 1.9%. The input for sequencing was peripheral blood, taken 28 days after the second AZD1222 dose. The receptors originated from an adult who received the AZD1222 COVID-19 vaccine. The CDR3 runs from the conserved cysteine through the conserved F or W. D genes are given only for firm matches. Clone size is shown for a subset of rows, as once, few, many or a class of expanded clone.

clone_size d_call j_call v_call cdr3_aa cdr3_nt
once TRBD2 TRBJ2-2 TRBV7-2 CASSGRANTGELFF TGTGCCAGCAGTGGGAGGGCGAACACCGGGGAGCTGTTTTTT
. . TRBJ2-1 TRBV6-5 CASNPGPSYNEQFF TGTGCCAGCAACCCGGGCCCTTCCTACAATGAGCAGTTCTTC
. . TRBJ1-1 TRBV4-1 CASSQEQKGVNTEAFF TGCGCCAGCAGCCAAGAGCAAAAAGGGGTGAACACTGAAGCTTTCTTT
. . TRBJ2-7 TRBV21-1 CASSKGGGAYEQYF TGTGCCAGCAGCAAAGGCGGGGGAGCCTACGAGCAGTACTTC
. . TRBJ1-3 TRBV7-2 CASSFSGRGSGNTIYF TGTGCCAGCAGCTTTAGCGGTCGGGGGTCAGGAAACACCATATATTTT
. . TRBJ1-4 TRBV6-1 CASSESGVGKLFF TGTGCCAGCAGTGAATCTGGGGTTGGAAAACTGTTTTTT
. TRBD2 TRBJ2-1 TRBV27 CASSPLSGGSYNEQFF TGTGCCAGCAGTCCGCTAAGCGGGGGCTCCTACAATGAGCAGTTCTTC
few . TRBJ1-1 TRBV6-2/TRBV6-3 CASSYGITGLEAFF TGTGCCAGCAGTTATGGTATAACAGGGCTTGAAGCTTTCTTT
. TRBD1 TRBJ1-1 TRBV5-6 CASNLGQGRNTEAFF TGTGCCAGCAACTTAGGACAGGGGAGGAACACTGAAGCTTTCTTT
. TRBD1 TRBJ1-1 TRBV12-3/TRBV12-4 CASSATGIEAFF TGTGCCAGCAGCGCGACAGGGATAGAAGCTTTCTTT
. TRBD1 TRBJ1-4 TRBV7-9 CASSSGQNNEKLFF TGTGCCAGCAGCTCGGGACAGAATAATGAAAAACTGTTTTTT
once TRBD2 TRBJ2-7 TRBV18 CASSPGEGREQYF TGTGCCAGCTCACCAGGGGAGGGCCGCGAGCAGTACTTC
few . TRBJ1-3 TRBV3-1/TRBV3-2 CASSQLGGSSGNTIYF TGTGCCAGCAGCCAATTGGGGGGGAGCTCTGGAAACACCATATATTTT
. . TRBJ2-7 TRBV28 CASSPSDNYEQYF TGTGCCAGCAGTCCCTCAGACAACTACGAGCAGTACTTC
. . TRBJ2-7 TRBV7-8 CASSRGTQTYEQYF TGTGCCAGCAGCCGCGGGACACAAACCTACGAGCAGTACTTC
. TRBD1 TRBJ2-7 TRBV4-1 CASSQGRGTGSYEQYF TGCGCCAGCAGCCAAGGAAGGGGGACAGGGAGCTACGAGCAGTACTTC
. . TRBJ1-5 TRBV19 CASIRTGISNQPQHF TGTGCCAGTATCCGGACGGGGATTAGCAATCAGCCCCAGCATTTT
. . TRBJ2-1 TRBV5-4 CASSLSPEHNEQFF TGTGCCAGCAGCTTGTCCCCGGAACACAATGAGCAGTTCTTC
. . TRBJ2-1 TRBV3-1/TRBV3-2 CASSQGLTYNEQFF TGTGCCAGCAGCCAAGGTTTAACCTACAATGAGCAGTTCTTC
. . TRBJ1-1 TRBV5-4 CASSEEPQGNTEAFF TGTGCCAGCAGCGAAGAACCACAGGGAAACACTGAAGCTTTCTTT
. TRBD2 TRBJ2-6 TRBV3-1/TRBV3-2 CASSQGLAGVSNVLTF TGTGCCAGCAGCCAAGGACTAGCGGGAGTGTCCAACGTCCTGACTTTC
. . TRBJ2-7 TRBV13 CASRTSGRSYEQYF TGTGCCAGCAGGACCTCGGGACGCAGCTACGAGCAGTACTTC
. . TRBJ1-1 TRBV6-5 CASRVRWTGNTEAFF TGTGCCAGCAGAGTCAGGTGGACGGGGAACACTGAAGCTTTCTTT
. . TRBJ1-1 TRBV19 CASSGTGGRTEAFF TGTGCCAGTAGTGGGACGGGGGGGAGGACTGAAGCTTTCTTT
. TRBD1 TRBJ1-1 TRBV25-1 CASSDIQGTDTEAFF TGTGCCAGCAGTGATATACAGGGGACTGACACTGAAGCTTTCTTT
. . TRBJ1-5 TRBV27 CASRHAGGMSNQPQHF TGTGCCAGCAGGCACGCGGGGGGCATGAGCAATCAGCCCCAGCATTTT
. . TRBJ1-5 TRBV7-2 CASSASSNQPQHF TGTGCCAGCAGCGCCAGTAGCAATCAGCCCCAGCATTTT
. TRBD1 TRBJ2-3 TRBV30 CAWSLPRDSLSTDTQYF TGTGCCTGGAGTCTACCTCGGGACAGCCTAAGCACAGATACGCAGTATTTT
. . TRBJ2-2 TRBV4-2 CASSRETTLSAGELFF TGTGCCAGCAGCCGCGAAACTACCCTCTCGGCCGGGGAGCTGTTTTTT
. . TRBJ2-7 TRBV7-2 CASTATRGVTYEQYF TGTGCCAGCACCGCCACCAGGGGGGTCACCTACGAGCAGTACTTC
. . TRBJ1-2 TRBV2 CASEPLIYSGYGYTF TGTGCCAGCGAACCTCTGATATACAGTGGCTATGGCTACACCTTC
. . TRBJ2-5 TRBV12-3/TRBV12-4 CASSFAGETQYF TGTGCCAGCAGTTTTGCGGGAGAGACCCAGTACTTC
. . TRBJ2-5 TRBV5-1 CASSLEQGWETQYF TGCGCCAGCAGCTTGGAACAGGGCTGGGAGACCCAGTACTTC
. . TRBJ1-5 TRBV3-1/TRBV3-2 CASSQGQQGNQPQHF TGTGCCAGCAGCCAAGGACAGCAGGGCAATCAGCCCCAGCATTTT
. TRBD1 TRBJ2-2 TRBV6-4 CASSKAAGGNTGELFF TGTGCCAGCAGTAAAGCCGCAGGGGGCAACACCGGGGAGCTGTTTTTT
few . TRBJ2-7 TRBV27 CASSLTVSYEQYF TGTGCCAGCAGTTTAACGGTCTCCTACGAGCAGTACTTC